This T cell receptor (beta chain) was sequenced in a study of cytomegalovirus exposure and HLA in healthy donors. Healthy bone marrow donors made up the cohort. This CDR3 is built from 15 residues. CDR1 and CDR2 (germline): MNHEY, SMNVEV (reference sequence). V lost 5 bases and J lost 3; bases outside the gene matches: 7. The PCR had 60 Vbeta and 13 Jbeta primers. Sequencing was performed with immunoSEQ multiplex PCR; in TCRdb, only in-frame clones are kept and a portion is missing. The sample has 100,000 or so clones, around two thirds seen once. Study findings and constraints: Rarity marked most TCR sequences, yet some public TCRs occurred in many donors.

This clone was seen a few times. The antigen is unknown. Sample: PBMCs. The chain couples TRBV27 to TRBJ1-1, with 9 nucleotides matching TRBD1. The receptor comes from a woman younger than 45 in good health and CMV-seropositive. The CDR3 loop reads CASSPGDREHTEAFF. The CDR3 DNA reads as TGTGCCAGCAGTCCTGGGGACAGGGAACACACTGAAGCTTTCTTT.